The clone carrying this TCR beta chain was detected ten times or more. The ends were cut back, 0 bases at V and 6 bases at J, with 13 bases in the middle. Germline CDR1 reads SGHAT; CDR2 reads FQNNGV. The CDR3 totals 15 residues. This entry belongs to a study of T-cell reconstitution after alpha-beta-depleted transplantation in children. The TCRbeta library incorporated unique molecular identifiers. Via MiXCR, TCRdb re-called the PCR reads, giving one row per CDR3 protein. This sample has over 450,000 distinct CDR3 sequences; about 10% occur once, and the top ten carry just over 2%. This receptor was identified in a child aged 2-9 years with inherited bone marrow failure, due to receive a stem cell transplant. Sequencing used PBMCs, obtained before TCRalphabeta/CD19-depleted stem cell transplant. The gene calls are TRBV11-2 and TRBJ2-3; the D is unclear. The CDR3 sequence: CASSLEGPGPDTQYF. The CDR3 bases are TGTGCCAGCAGCTTAGAAGGACCCGGCCCGGATACGCAGTATTTT.